A single sample is the source of the 18 T cell receptor beta chains below, sequenced in a study of T cells in Graves' hyperthyroidism and ophthalmopathy. RNA transcripts yielded amplified TCR beta CDR3 regions. Initially, a first-round RT-PCR of the TCR CDR3 employed the HTBI primer set. Each CDR3 protein is one row after TCRdb ran MiXCR on the multiplex PCR reads. The sample records roughly 700,000 distinct CDR3 sequences, around 15% being singletons. Sequenced material: blood. All receptors derive from a man aged 45 to 65 with Graves' hyperthyroidism.

This clonotype occurred a few times. The chain is built from TRBV20-1 and TRBJ2-7; D may be TRBD2 (6 bases). V was shortened by 1 base and J by 2 bases, with 9 bases between the two germline ends. CDR1 and CDR2 from the germline V gene are DFQATT and SNEGSKA (reference sequence). CDR3 length: 13 residues. CDR3 nucleotides: TGCAGTGCTAGAGGGGGGGACCCCTACGAGCAGTACTTC. Protein sequence: CSARGGDPYEQYF.

The sample holds many counts of this clonotype. This rearrangement joins TRBV19 to TRBJ2-7; D may match TRBD1 or TRBD2 (5 bases each). Germline CDR1 reads LNHDA; CDR2 reads SQIVND (reference sequence). Trimming shortened V by 5 bases and J by 3 bases, and 14 bases separated the two germline ends. This CDR3 has 14 residues. CDR3 DNA sequence: TGTGCCAGTAGTTACTCGGGACGGAACTACGAGCAGTACTTC. It encodes CASSYSGRNYEQYF. Variable domain in full (rest from reference TRBV19 and TRBJ2-7): DGGITQSPKYLFRKEGQNVTLSCEQNLNHDAMYWYRQDPGQGLRLIYYSQIVNDFQKGDIAEGYSVSREKKESFPLTVTSAQKNPTAFYLCASSYSGRNYEQYFGPGTRLTVT.

This clonotype was observed many times. The genes are TRBV2 and TRBJ2-5; D could derive from TRBD1 or TRBD2 (7 bases each). The germline CDR1 and CDR2 sequences are SNHLY and FYNNEI. V was cut by 4 bases and J by 5 bases, with 14 bases left in between. This CDR3 spans 14 amino acids. CDR3 nucleotides: TGTGCCAGCAGTGGACGACAGGGAGGGGAGACCCAGTACTTC. Its protein is CASSGRQGGETQYF.

Turning to this clonotype: This clone may be a read error of a much larger clone one base away. The gene calls are TRBV7-2 and TRBJ2-7; D uncertain. The V gene's germline CDR1 is SGHTA and CDR2 FQGNSA. The CDR3 extends over 15 amino acids. CDR3 sequence reads: CASSLAAPLSYELYF. The CDR3 DNA reads TGTGCCAGCAGCTTAGCGGCACCGCTCTCCTACGAGCTGTACTTC.

This clonotype appeared many times. This chain connects TRBV10-3 to TRBJ1-2; a possible D gene is TRBD1 (6 bases). Germline values: CDR1 ENHRY, CDR2 SYGVKD. V lost 2 bases, J lost 8 bases, and 21 bases lay in between. This CDR3 has 16 residues. CDR3 sequence (DNA): TGTGCCATCAGTGAGCCGATCGTTTGGGGGCAAGAAGGCTACACCTTC. Its translation: CAISEPIVWGQEGYTF.

This clonotype appeared many times. This chain joins TRBV24-1 and TRBJ2-3; 11 bases are a match to TRBD2. Germline CDR1 and CDR2: KGHDR and SFDVKD. V lost 3 bases, J lost 0 bases, and 1 base stayed unmatched. There are 16 residues in the CDR3. The CDR3 DNA sequence: TGTGCCACCAGTGATCGACTAGCGGGAAGCACAGATACGCAGTATTTT. Translating it yields CATSDRLAGSTDTQYF.

This clonotype was found many times. The V and J genes are TRBV15 and TRBJ2-1; D is perhaps TRBD1 (5 bases). Germline CDR1 LNHNV, CDR2 YYDKDF (reference sequence). V gave up 6 bases and J gave up 5 bases, with 14 bases separating them. This CDR3 spans 14 amino acids. The CDR3 coding sequence is TGTGCCACCAGAACAGGCAGGGTTGACAATGAGCAGTTCTTC. It specifies CATRTGRVDNEQFF.

This clonotype showed up many times. The chain links TRBV28 to TRBJ2-3, with D perhaps TRBD1 or TRBD2 (5 bases each). Germline CDR1 reads MDHEN; CDR2 reads SYDVKM. This CDR3 has 11 residues. Trimming removed 8 bases from V and 5 bases from J, with 8 bases in between. CDR3 in amino acids: CASGTQDTQYF. CDR3 sequence (DNA): TGTGCCAGCGGGACCCAAGATACGCAGTATTTT.

This clonotype has only a few counts. This chain links TRBV28 with TRBJ1-1; D is unresolved. The V and J ends lost 5 bases and 0 bases respectively, with 10 bases between them. The V gene's germline CDR1 is MDHEN and CDR2 SYDVKM. There are 14 residues in the CDR3. Here the CDR3 reads CASSIGVLNTEAFF. The CDR3 nucleotides are TGTGCCAGCAGTATCGGGGTCCTGAACACTGAAGCTTTCTTT.

This clonotype was found many times. V usage is TRBV28 and J usage is TRBJ2-7; 12 nucleotides align to TRBD2. The CDR3 runs 14 residues. Germline trimming cut 4 bases from V and 9 bases from J; bases unmatched to any gene: 7. Germline values: CDR1 MDHEN, CDR2 SYDVKM. Here the CDR3 DNA reads TGTGCCAGCAGTTCTAGCGGGGGGGATCCCTCGCAGTACTTC. Its protein product is CASSSSGGDPSQYF.

This clonotype was observed a few times. The rearrangement joins TRBV5-4 to TRBJ2-1; unclear D gene. CDR1 and CDR2 from the germline V gene are SGHNT and YYREEE (reference sequence). The length of the CDR3 is 15 residues. V lost 4 bases to trimming and J lost 3 bases, with 14 bases between them. DNA for the CDR3: TGTGCCAGCAGCCTCTCGCGCACCCTCTACAATGAGCAGTTCTTC. It yields the protein CASSLSRTLYNEQFF. Full variable domain (rest looked up from reference TRBV5-4 and TRBJ2-1): ETGVTQSPTHLIKTRGQQVTLRCSSQSGHNTVSWYQQALGQGPQFIFQYYREEENGRGNFPPRFSGLQFPNYSSELNVNALELDDSALYLCASSLSRTLYNEQFFGPGTRLTVL.

This clonotype came up many times. This rearrangement joins TRBV11-2 to TRBJ2-3; the match to TRBD2 covers 9 bases. V lost 1 base and J lost 0; bases outside the gene matches: 2. The CDR3 is made up of 16 amino acids. Germline V gene data show CDR1 as SGHAT and CDR2 as FQNNGV. The CDR3 spells CASSLVAGASTDTQYF. Written as DNA, the CDR3 is TGTGCCAGCAGCTTAGTAGCGGGAGCTAGCACAGATACGCAGTATTTT.

This clonotype was seen ten or more times. V is TRBV9 and J is TRBJ1-6; 7 bases match TRBD1. Germline loops: CDR1 SGDLS, CDR2 YYNGEE. V shed 3 bases, J shed 4 bases, and the junction held 4 bases outside the gene matches. The CDR3 is made up of 15 amino acids. CDR3 DNA: TGTGCCAGCAGCGACGGGACAGATTATAATTCACCCCTCCACTTT. Its translation: CASSDGTDYNSPLHF.

This chain uses TRBV28 with TRBJ2-7, with 8 positions matching TRBD1. Germline CDR1 is MDHEN and CDR2 is SYDVKM. This CDR3 contains 15 residues. The junction had 5 bases not matched to a gene; V was cut back by 4 bases and J by 0 bases. This CDR3 is CASSSGQGYSYEQYF. In DNA form, the CDR3 reads TGTGCCAGCAGTTCCGGACAGGGCTACTCCTACGAGCAGTACTTC. Together with reference TRBV28 and TRBJ2-7, the CDR3 gives the full variable domain: DVKVTQSSRYLVKRTGEKVFLECVQDMDHENMFWYRQDPGLGLRLIYFSYDVKMKEKGDIPEGYSVSREKKERFSLILESASTNQTSMYLCASSSGQGYSYEQYFGPGTRLTVT.

This clonotype was seen ten or more times. The rearrangement uses TRBV2 and TRBJ2-5; the D is unclear. The CDR3 runs to 13 residues. Germline V gene lookup returns CDR1 SNHLY and CDR2 FYNNEI. The germline V and J ends were trimmed by 8 bases and 5 bases, with 15 bases remaining between them. The CDR3, as DNA: TGTGCCAGCGGCCGACCACTCGGGGAGACCCAGTACTTC. It translates to CASGRPLGETQYF. Full variable domain (missing parts from reference TRBV2 and TRBJ2-5): EPEVTQTPSHQVTQMGQEVILRCVPISNHLYFYWYRQILGQKVEFLVSFYNNEISEKSEIFDDQFSVERPDGSNFTLKIRSTKLEDSAMYFCASGRPLGETQYFGPGTRLLVL.

This clonotype was found many times. The V gene is TRBV11-2, the J gene TRBJ1-5; no clear D. Trimming pared 1 base from V and 4 bases from J, leaving 11 bases between. The CDR3 is 15 amino acids. Germline values: CDR1 SGHAT, CDR2 FQNNGV. The CDR3 sequence: CASSLGRDNNQPQHF. In DNA, the CDR3 is TGTGCCAGCAGCTTAGGGAGAGACAATAATCAGCCCCAGCATTTT.

Many counts were recorded for this clonotype. This clone may be a read error of a much larger clone one base away. This chain uses TRBV28 with TRBJ2-7; no clear D gene. Germline V gene sequence: CDR1 MDHEN, CDR2 SYDVKM. V was clipped by 6 bases and J by 2 bases, with 5 bases between them. The CDR3 totals 11 residues. CDR3 residues: CASRLAYEQYF. CDR3 DNA: TGTGCCAGCAGGTTAGCCTACGAGCAGTACTTC.

This clonotype was recorded a few times. V is TRBV7-2 and J is TRBJ1-3; unclear D gene. This CDR3 region has 13 residues. Germline V gene sequence: CDR1 SGHTA, CDR2 FQGNSA. The V end was cut by 3 bases, the J end by 4 bases, with 7 bases between. CDR3 residues: CASSFGPGNTIYF. The CDR3 nucleotides read TGTGCCAGCAGCTTCGGACCGGGAAACACCATATATTTT.